This record concerns one T cell receptor beta chain sequence. This entry is derived from a study of blood T cell repertoires in COVID-19. Whole-study context: COVID-19 samples collected from the United States, Italy and Spain covered acute and convalescent phases. Sources were T cells, B-cell-depleted T cells, or PBMCs; the material itself was cDNA or gDNA.

With V trimmed by 0 bases and J by 3 bases, 2 bases remained unmatched. The germline CDR1 and CDR2 sequences are SGHRS and YFSETQ. This CDR3 contains 14 residues. In the original analysis: Counts of nucleated cells, estimated from reference gene primer amplification, were obtained. Libraries were prepared by immunoSEQ multiplex PCR; TCRdb keeps only in-frame clonotypes and omits some of them. V, J and clone size are taken as reported in that table, and D and trimming were inferred from the DNA itself. Among tens of thousands of clones listed, 86% were seen once. Input material: peripheral blood. The receptor was derived from a woman aged 60 to 75 with acute or convalescent COVID-19. The rearrangement joins TRBV5-1 to TRBJ1-2; 7 bases line up with TRBD1. CDR3 in DNA: TGCGCCAGCAGCTTGGCACAGGGGTACTATGGCTACACCTTC. This translates into CASSLAQGYYGYTF.